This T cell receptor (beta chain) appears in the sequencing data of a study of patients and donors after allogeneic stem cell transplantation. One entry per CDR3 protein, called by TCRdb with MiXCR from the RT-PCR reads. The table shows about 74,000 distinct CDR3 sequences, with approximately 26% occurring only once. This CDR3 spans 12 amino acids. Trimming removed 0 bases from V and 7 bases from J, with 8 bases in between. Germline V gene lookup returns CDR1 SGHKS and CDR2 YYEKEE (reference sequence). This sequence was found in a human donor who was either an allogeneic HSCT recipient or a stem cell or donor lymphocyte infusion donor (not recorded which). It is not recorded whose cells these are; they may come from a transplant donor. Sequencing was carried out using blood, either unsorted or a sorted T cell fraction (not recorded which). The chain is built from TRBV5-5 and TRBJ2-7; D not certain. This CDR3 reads CASSLVLGEQYF. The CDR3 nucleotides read TGTGCCAGCAGCTTGGTATTAGGGGAGCAGTACTTC.